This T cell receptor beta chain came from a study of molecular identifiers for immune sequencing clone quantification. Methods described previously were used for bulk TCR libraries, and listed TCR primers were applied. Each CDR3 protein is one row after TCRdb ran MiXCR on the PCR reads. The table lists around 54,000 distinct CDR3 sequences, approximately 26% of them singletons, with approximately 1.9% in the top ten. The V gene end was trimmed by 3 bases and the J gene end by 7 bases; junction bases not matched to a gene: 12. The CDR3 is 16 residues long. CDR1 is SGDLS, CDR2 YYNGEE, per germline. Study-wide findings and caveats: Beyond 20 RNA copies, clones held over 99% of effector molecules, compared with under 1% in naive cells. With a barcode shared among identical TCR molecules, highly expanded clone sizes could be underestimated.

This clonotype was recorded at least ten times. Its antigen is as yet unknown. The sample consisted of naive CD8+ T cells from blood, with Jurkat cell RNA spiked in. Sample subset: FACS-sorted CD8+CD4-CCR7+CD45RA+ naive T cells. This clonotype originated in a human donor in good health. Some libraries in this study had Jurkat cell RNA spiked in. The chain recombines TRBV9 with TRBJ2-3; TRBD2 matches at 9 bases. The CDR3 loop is CASSGGTSFLRNTQYF. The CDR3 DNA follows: TGTGCCAGCAGCGGGGGGACTAGCTTCCTGCGTAATACGCAGTATTTT.